The entry below describes one TCR beta chain. Its antigen remains unknown. This record comes from a study of blood T cells in healthy people across ages. General study findings and limits: Naive T cell percentage strongly correlated with TCR beta diversity.

Primed by a sample-barcoded 5' primer and a J-beta primer mix, a second PCR proceeded for roughly 6 to 12 cycles. Each CDR3 protein is one row after TCRdb ran MiXCR on the 5' RACE reads. The profile covers about 1.7 million distinct CDR3 sequences, with 25% to 30% appearing a single time and 6.5% to 8.5% taken by the ten largest. With 4 bases removed from V and 13 bases from J, the gap between germline ends came to 22 bases. This CDR3 has 14 amino acids. The germline gives CDR1 LGHDT, CDR2 YNNKEL (reference sequence). The chain combines TRBV3-1 with TRBJ2-5, with a weak D call TRBD2 (6 bases). This TCR was sampled from a woman younger than 45 in good health. Material: blood. The CDR3 loop is CASSPRTDYGVPYF. In DNA, the CDR3 is TGTGCCAGCAGCCCGCGGACGGACTATGGCGTCCCGTACTTC.